This T cell receptor (beta chain) was sequenced in a study of cytomegalovirus exposure and HLA in healthy donors (dated by TCRdb to the late 2010s). Background on the whole study: According to an earlier analysis of a few hundred of the donors, about 179 million T cells yielded 90 million to 140 million unique TCR beta sequences and 276 Gb of sequence data. Donor age, sex, ethnicity and CMV serostatus were compiled together with the repertoire data. In an earlier analysis of around 540 of the donors, high-throughput TCR beta sequencing was used to judge whether each TCR beta V gene segment behaved as functional or pseudogenic. Typing coverage varied by locus: roughly 629-640 donors for A, B, C, DRB1 and DQB1; approximately 500 for DQA1; over 600 for DPA1; some 470 for DPB1. Roughly 5 DR-DQ haplotypes were handled as single units for association and clustering, since linkage in the cohort was strong. HLA typing covered class I and class II loci at four-digit resolution. Along with the approximately 700-subject first cohort, a separate validation cohort of around 110 different subjects was used. The aim of the study was to test whether cataloging public T cell receptors could identify signatures of past pathogen exposure. An early release that covered some 640 HLA-typed donors contained approximately 300 gigabases of sequencing data and tens of millions of unique TCR sequences. The T cell repertoires of 700 or so subjects were profiled by immunosequencing and related to cytomegalovirus serostatus. Of the 300 to 500 genotyped donors, less than 90% were placed in the genetic ancestry cluster associated with self-reported Caucasian donors. In a later analysis, previously published TCR beta repertoires from 666 donors were re-analyzed and high-resolution HLA genotyping was added so that TCR occurrence patterns could be studied. All discovery cohort repertoires had been generated using a single sequencing platform. Rather than using new phenotypic data, the later analysis identified candidate immune exposures from TCR beta sequences and from how often those sequences occurred across donors. Among roughly 400 genotyped donors of the cohort, an average of around 220,000 unique TCR beta nucleotide sequences was sequenced per donor, of which about 19% were non-productive. Genome-wide SNP genotypes for about 60% of the roughly 670 donors were used in a later genetic analysis, which treated that subset as a discovery cohort. To predict cytomegalovirus infection status, the study brought together high-throughput TCR immunosequencing, statistical association of individual TCRs with disease status, and machine learning. What the work shows at the level of the full study, not this receptor alone: A further reported finding was that TCR beta sequences accurately predicted the HLA-A and HLA-B alleles for most subjects in the first cohort. In an earlier analysis of roughly 560 of the donors, most TCR beta V segments were observed in productive rearrangements about 87% or about 30% of the time, broadly matching IMGT annotations. The presence/absence analyses assumed that sequencing depth was roughly uniform across donors, and that assumption may not be true. Several of the top co-occurrence clusters appeared to be linked to parvovirus B19, influenza, CMV and Epstein-Barr virus, according to a later analysis. The authors suggested that the approach could potentially be extended to other disease states and immunological phenotypes. The classifier was reported to diagnose cytomegalovirus status with high specificity and sensitivity in both the original cohort and the validation cohort. In a later analysis, the rate of TCR association differed among HLA loci, with DRB1 alleles having the most associated TCRs and HLA-C alleles having the fewest. Strong co-occurrence of HLA alleles, especially DR and DQ, made assigning TCR associations to individual alleles difficult. A cluster of highly shared sequence variants was judged likely to be a technical artifact of the sequencing pipeline. This cohort had only TCR beta chains sequenced, and the lack of alpha or paired-chain data limited which features could be detected. In a later genetic analysis, fewer N-insertions in productive TCRs were reported among donors in an Asian-associated ancestry cluster than the roughly 700-donor mean. According to a later analysis, most CMV-associated TCR beta chains appeared to be HLA-restricted, and the HLA associations seemed to be driven largely by CMV exposure. Immune exposure information for the cohort was limited to CMV serostatus. In the study, around 150 TCR beta chains were listed as associated with cytomegalovirus. Correlated functional status among segregating V segments might reflect linkage disequilibrium, but an unknown experimental factor could not be ruled out. In a later analysis, HLA-associated TCR beta chains were found to be more clonally expanded and to have lower generation probabilities than equally common non-associated chains. Some IMGT-functional V segments, including TRBV6-2 and TRBV6-3, could not be told apart with the 87-base-pair reads, so those segments were excluded. Because counts were too low, about 18 rarely observed V segments, including chromosome 9 orphons, were excluded from the earlier analysis of around 590 of the donors. In vitro tests confirmed that a few of the cytomegalovirus-associated TCR beta chains recognize cytomegalovirus antigens. Because some donors lacked HLA typing at each locus, the association tests relied only on the typed subset. A later analysis associated about 17,000 TCR beta sequences with specific HLA alleles at a false discovery rate of 0.05. While some public TCRs were present in many individuals, most TCR sequences turned up only very rarely across donors. V-gene and J-gene trimming of TCR beta chains was associated with a missense DCLRE1C variant in a later genetic analysis, and the association was replicated in an independent cohort.

Libraries were built with the immunoSEQ multiplex PCR assay. A mixture of 60 forward primers for TCR Vbeta segments and 13 reverse primers for TCR Jbeta segments was used in the multiplex PCR. A multiplex PCR assay on genomic DNA amplified the CDR3 region of rearranged TCR beta genes. The Illumina HiSeq System was used to sequence the amplified TCR beta libraries as 87-base-pair reads. The authors' pipeline ran thus. A later analysis counted 65 million to 90 million unique TCR beta chains across the 670 or so repertoires, and approximately 11 million of these chains were shared by at least two donors. Raw reads were error-corrected and collapsed into unique sequences with a nearest-neighbor algorithm that merged closely related sequences to remove PCR and sequencing errors. CDR3 sequences were aligned to IMGT reference sequences to assign V, D and J gene segments. Each retained sequence needed at least a six-nucleotide match to both a V gene segment and a J gene segment. Rearrangements were called productive when the CDR3 lacked stop codons and stayed in frame with V and J; all others were non-productive. CDR3 was defined by IMGT convention, running from the second conserved V-encoded cysteine to the conserved J-encoded phenylalanine. Sequences without an unambiguous match to a single V gene segment were excluded from the earlier analysis of about 630 of the donors. An earlier analysis of several hundred of the donors classified V segments as functional when productive rearrangements were above 56.7% and as segregating when the standard deviation between donors was above 5%. A statistical classification framework was built for diagnosing cytomegalovirus status from the catalog of TCR beta chain sequences. In a later analysis, V and J genes were assigned by comparing TCR nucleotide sequences against IMGT/GENE-DB human TR gene sequences. The TCRdist pipeline was used in a later analysis to assign CDR3 sequences and most-parsimonious VDJ recombination scenarios. In a later analysis, each TCR beta chain was defined by its CDR3 amino acid sequence together with its V-gene family, and reads lacking a unique V-gene family were excluded. In a later analysis, some 600 highly shared, low-generation-probability nucleotide sequences were removed to address suspected cross-contamination and a sequencing artifact. For each public chain, a later analysis derived a clonal expansion index from normalized ranks of inferred template counts within each repertoire. Generation probabilities in a later analysis came from a VDJ recombination model fitted to out-of-frame rearrangements, and those results were checked against IGoR. Hypergeometric tests were used in a later analysis to score TCR-TCR, TCR-HLA and TCR-CMV co-occurrence, with a repertoire-size bias correction applied to the TCR pairs. In a later analysis, false discovery rates were estimated by permuting HLA or CMV assignments 20 times. A later analysis grouped co-occurring TCRs with DBSCAN, adding TCRdist sequence similarity when clustering within HLA-allele-positive subsets. Repertoires with fewer than 30,000 or more than 120,000 public chains, plus five repertoires with anomalous nucleotide sharing, were excluded from co-occurrence clustering. TCRdb limited this immuneACCESS table to in-frame rearrangements with V and J called. A share of clones is missing; checked studies link under half to unresolved V genes, and the rest is unexplained. V, J and clone size were drawn from that table, and D and trimming were deduced from the DNA. The sample has some 120,000 clones on record, 55% to 75% of them singletons. The top ten clones comprise 3% to 4% of the sample.

Taken from the germline V gene (reference sequence), the CDR1 and CDR2 loops are LNHNV and YYDKDF. The CDR3 spans 14 residues, from the cysteine through the phenylalanine. The kept DNA is CDR3 alone, 42 bases in frame from the first base. V and J are trimmed by 3 bases and 7 bases, and the gene matches miss 4 bases of the junction. The cohort was made up of around 720 healthy bone marrow donors. Cohort members were all nominally healthy when sampled, although unrecorded immune exposures were likely present. The donor tested CMV seronegative and was one of the 352 seronegative cohort members. Every donor gave a peripheral blood sample, and the peripheral blood mononuclear cells from that sample were used for TCR beta sequencing. Genomic DNA was extracted from the blood cell samples with the Qiagen DNeasy Blood Extraction Kit. To note about this clone: This clone's antigen is unknown. One base away there is no much larger clone; base qualities are not given.

Sequenced: PBMCs. Recombination joined TRBV15 with TRBJ2-1, and 9 bases in between align with TRBD1. The TCR sequence derives from a man aged 25-45 years in good health and CMV-seronegative. The CDR3 loop reads CATSRGQGLNEQFF. The sequence in DNA is TGTGCCACCAGCAGGGGACAGGGATTAAATGAGCAGTTCTTC.